Each of the 13 T cell receptor beta chains below was sequenced from the same sample in a study of CD4+ T cells in melanoma. TCRdb keeps only in-frame clones here, not all; method: immunoSEQ multiplex PCR. The data contain around 100,000 clones, about nine tenths of them singletons. Sequencing was performed on peripheral blood. The receptors stem from a human donor with melanoma.

The chain recombines TRBV5-1 with TRBJ2-7, with D possibly being TRBD1 (6 bases). Germline CDR1 is SGHRS and CDR2 is YFSETQ. V dropped 4 bases and J dropped 0 bases, with 11 bases sitting between them. The CDR3 totals 14 residues. The chain's CDR3 is CASSPQGSSYEQYF. In DNA, the CDR3 is TGCGCCAGCAGCCCTCAGGGGTCCTCCTACGAGCAGTACTTC.

This chain connects TRBV29-1 to TRBJ2-1; possibly TRBD1 or TRBD2 for D (5 bases each). The CDR3 runs to 16 residues. The V end was cut by 8 bases, the J end by 5 bases, with 25 bases between. Germline V lookup: CDR1 SQVTM, CDR2 ANQGSEA. DNA of the CDR3: TGCAGCATAAGGGACGTCGGCCAGGGTGTGGACAATGAGCAGTTCTTC. Amino acid sequence: CSIRDVGQGVDNEQFF.

The chain combines TRBV10-3 with TRBJ1-2; D possibly corresponds to TRBD1 (5 bases). The CDR3 sequence is 12 residues long. Trimming pared 3 bases from V and 8 bases from J, leaving 10 bases between. Germline-derived CDR1 and CDR2 are ENHRY and SYGVKD. In DNA form, the CDR3 reads TGTGCCATCAGTGATCGGGGCCGGGGCTACACCTTC. It codes for CAISDRGRGYTF.

The gene calls are TRBV15 and TRBJ2-6, with D perhaps assigned TRBD1 or TRBD2 (5 bases each). Trimming removed 5 bases from V and 0 bases from J, with 11 bases in between. The CDR3 is 16 amino acids. Looked up from germline, CDR1 is LNHNV and CDR2 is YYDKDF (reference sequence). The CDR3 region is CATSEGRNSGANVLTF. CDR3 bases: TGTGCCACCAGCGAGGGGCGGAACTCTGGGGCCAACGTCCTGACTTTC.

This chain joins TRBV7-3 and TRBJ2-3; 8 bases map to TRBD2. J lost 10 bases, V lost 5 bases, and 8 bases had no gene match. The CDR3 is 13 amino acids. Germline V CDR1 and CDR2: SGHTA, FQGTGA. The CDR3: CASSAPTSDAQYF. The CDR3 region has the DNA TGTGCCAGCAGCGCCCCGACTAGCGATGCGCAGTATTTT. The entire variable domain, with the rest obtained from reference TRBV7-3 and TRBJ2-3, is as follows: GAGVSQTPSNKVTEKGKYVELRCDPISGHTALYWYRQSLGQGPEFLIYFQGTGAADDSGLPNDRFFAVRPEGSVSTLKIQRTERGDSAVYLCASSAPTSDAQYFGPGTRLTVL.

The CDR3: CASSLYGATGGATDTQYF. In DNA form, the CDR3 reads TGTGCCAGCAGCTTATATGGGGCTACGGGGGGCGCCACAGATACGCAGTATTTT. The chain recombines TRBV7-2 with TRBJ2-3; the D gene is possibly TRBD2 (7 bases). The ends were cut back, 2 bases at V and 2 bases at J, with 20 bases in the middle. The CDR3 has 18 residues. From germline, CDR1 is SGHTA and CDR2 FQGNSA.

This clone was picked up one time. The rearrangement joins TRBV28 to TRBJ1-4, with 8 positions matching TRBD1. Trimming removed 6 bases from V and 7 bases from J; junction bases left unmatched: 13. The germline V gene has CDR1 MDHEN and CDR2 SYDVKM. The CDR3 sequence is 16 residues long. The CDR3 coding sequence is TGTGCCAGCAGGTCCGGGACAGGCCTTTCAGGTGAAAAACTGTTTTTT. Encoded protein: CASRSGTGLSGEKLFF.

V gene TRBV2 combines with J gene TRBJ2-7; 10 nucleotides align to TRBD1. Germline assignment: CDR1 SNHLY and CDR2 FYNNEI. The CDR3 is 13 amino acids. Unmatched junction bases numbered 7, after V lost 5 bases and J lost 9 bases. The CDR3, as DNA: TGTGCCAGCAGTTCCGGGACAGGGGATCGGCAGTACTTC. It specifies CASSSGTGDRQYF.

This chain connects TRBV7-6 to TRBJ1-6, with unresolved D. Trimming pared 4 bases from V and 6 bases from J, leaving 4 bases between. Germline V lookup: CDR1 SGHVS, CDR2 FNYEAQ. This CDR3 is built from 12 residues. CDR3 amino acids: CASSSSNSPLHF. The DNA of the CDR3 is TGTGCCAGCAGCTCTAGTAATTCACCCCTCCACTTT. The full variable domain, in which reference TRBV7-6 and TRBJ1-6 provide the parts outside the CDR3, is GAGVSQSPRYKVTKRGQDVALRCDPISGHVSLYWYRQALGQGPEFLTYFNYEAQQDKSGLPNDRFSAERPEGSISTLTIQRTEQRDSAMYRCASSSSNSPLHFGNGTRLTVT.

CDR3 protein: CASSGAAWEQYF. In nucleotides, the CDR3 is TGTGCCAGTTCGGGGGCGGCATGGGAGCAGTACTTC. The chain couples TRBV28 to TRBJ2-7, with D perhaps matching TRBD1 or TRBD2 (6 bases each). V lost 9 bases, J lost 7 bases, and 16 bases lay in between. The CDR3 totals 12 residues. Germline lookup yields CDR1 MDHEN and CDR2 SYDVKM.

This clone was picked up one time. The chain links TRBV5-6 to TRBJ2-6; D remains unclear. The CDR3 totals 15 residues. The V gene lost 0 bases and the J gene lost 0 bases, with 4 bases spanning the gap. Germline-derived CDR1 and CDR2 are SGHDT and YYEEEE. CDR3 residues: CASSLDLSGANVLTF. The CDR3 bases are TGTGCCAGCAGCTTGGACCTCTCTGGGGCCAACGTCCTGACTTTC.

The chain joins TRBV4-2 to TRBJ2-7, with TRBD2 as a possible D gene (6 bases). V lost 0 bases, J lost 4 bases, and 10 bases lay in between. The CDR3 has 14 residues. Per the germline V gene, CDR1 is LGHNA and CDR2 is YNFKEQ. Here the CDR3 DNA reads TGTGCCAGCAGCCAAGATGGGGGGAAATACGAGCAGTACTTC. This sequence encodes CASSQDGGKYEQYF.

This chain connects TRBV7-3 to TRBJ1-5, with D perhaps TRBD1 (6 bases). Trimming stripped 5 bases from V and 8 bases from J, with 16 bases between. CDR1 and CDR2 from the germline V gene are SGHTA and FQGTGA. CDR3 length: 14 amino acids. As DNA, the CDR3 is TGTGCCAGCAGCCCTCAGGGGTACGGGGAGCCCCAGCATTTT. Its translation is CASSPQGYGEPQHF.